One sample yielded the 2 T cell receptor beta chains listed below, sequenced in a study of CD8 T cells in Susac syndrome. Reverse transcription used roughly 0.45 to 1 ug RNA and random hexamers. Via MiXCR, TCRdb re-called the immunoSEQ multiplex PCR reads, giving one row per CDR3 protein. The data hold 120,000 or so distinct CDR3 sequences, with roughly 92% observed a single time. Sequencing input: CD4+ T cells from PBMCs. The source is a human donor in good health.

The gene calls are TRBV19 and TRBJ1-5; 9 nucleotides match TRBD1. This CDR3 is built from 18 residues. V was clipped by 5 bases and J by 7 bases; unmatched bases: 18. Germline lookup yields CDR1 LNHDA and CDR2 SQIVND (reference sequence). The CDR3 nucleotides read TGTGCCAGTAGTCGACGCCCAGGGACAGGGTCCCATTCCCAGCCCCAGCATTTT. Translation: CASSRRPGTGSHSQPQHF.

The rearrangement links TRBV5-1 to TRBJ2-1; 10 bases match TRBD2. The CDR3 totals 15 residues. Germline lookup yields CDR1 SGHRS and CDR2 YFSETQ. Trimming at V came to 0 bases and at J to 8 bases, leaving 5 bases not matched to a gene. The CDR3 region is CASSLEVAGGYEQFF. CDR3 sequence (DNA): TGCGCCAGCAGCTTGGAAGTAGCGGGAGGCTATGAGCAGTTCTTC.